These T cell receptor beta chains were read from a single sample in a study of CD8 T cells in Susac syndrome. TCRdb independently ran MiXCR on the immunoSEQ multiplex PCR reads; one entry per CDR3 protein. The table lists some 160,000 distinct CDR3 sequences, approximately 94% of them singletons. The sequenced sample was CD4+ T cells from PBMCs. Receptors were obtained from a human donor with Susac syndrome. Both conserved end residues are part of each CDR3. The order of the fields is D gene, J gene, clone size, V gene, CDR3 protein, CDR3 DNA. A D gene is named only where the DNA matches it firmly. A clone size is listed for some rows: how often the clone was seen (once, few, many), or a class if it is expanded.

D: TRBD2; J: TRBJ2-7; size: -; V: TRBV20-1; CDR3: CSASPITSGGYEQYF; DNA: TGCAGTGCTAGCCCCATCACTAGCGGGGGTTACGAGCAGTACTTC
D: TRBD1; J: TRBJ2-5; size: -; V: TRBV3-1; CDR3: CASSHTGADPQETQYF; DNA: TGTGCCAGCAGCCACACAGGGGCCGACCCCCAAGAGACCCAGTACTTC
D: TRBD1; J: TRBJ2-7; size: -; V: TRBV3-1; CDR3: CASSKTGGYEQYF; DNA: TGTGCCAGCAGCAAGACAGGGGGCTACGAGCAGTACTTC
D: TRBD1; J: TRBJ2-4; size: once; V: TRBV6-5; CDR3: CASSTGTVVNIQYF; DNA: TGTGCCAGCAGTACCGGGACAGTAGTGAACATTCAGTACTTC
D: TRBD1; J: TRBJ1-5; size: -; V: TRBV6-5; CDR3: CASSTDRVGNQPQHF; DNA: TGTGCCAGCAGTACGGACAGGGTAGGCAATCAGCCCCAGCATTTT
D: -; J: TRBJ2-3; size: once; V: TRBV30; CDR3: CACVRTNVGDTQYF; DNA: TGTGCCTGCGTGAGGACTAACGTCGGCGATACGCAGTATTTT
D: TRBD2; J: TRBJ2-7; size: -; V: TRBV5-4; CDR3: CASSRSGGLSSYEQYF; DNA: TGTGCCAGCAGTCGTAGCGGGGGACTAAGCTCCTACGAGCAGTACTTC
D: TRBD2; J: TRBJ2-3; size: few; V: TRBV27; CDR3: CASSSGLAGATDTQYF; DNA: TGTGCCAGCAGTTCGGGACTAGCGGGGGCCACAGATACGCAGTATTTT
D: TRBD1; J: TRBJ1-1; size: -; V: TRBV15; CDR3: CATSLGQGRTEAFF; DNA: TGTGCCACCAGCTTGGGACAGGGGCGGACTGAAGCTTTCTTT
D: -; J: TRBJ1-2; size: -; V: TRBV30; CDR3: CAWSVVTRDYGYTF; DNA: TGTGCCTGGAGTGTAGTGACGAGGGACTATGGCTACACCTTC
D: TRBD2; J: TRBJ2-3; size: -; V: TRBV5-4; CDR3: CASSPIAGGRGDTQYF; DNA: TGTGCCAGCAGCCCGATAGCGGGGGGGCGTGGAGATACGCAGTATTTT
D: -; J: TRBJ2-5; size: once; V: TRBV10-2; CDR3: CASMGTGTQYF; DNA: TGCGCCAGCATGGGGACGGGGACCCAGTACTTC
D: TRBD1; J: TRBJ2-5; size: -; V: TRBV3-1; CDR3: CASSRTGAETQYF; DNA: TGTGCCAGCAGCCGGACAGGGGCAGAGACCCAGTACTTC
D: -; J: TRBJ2-5; size: -; V: TRBV25-1; CDR3: CASTMGAEETQYF; DNA: TGTGCCAGCACCATGGGGGCAGAAGAGACCCAGTACTTC
D: -; J: TRBJ1-1; size: -; V: TRBV9; CDR3: CASSVFSMNTEAFF; DNA: TGTGCCAGCAGCGTATTCTCCATGAACACTGAAGCTTTCTTT
D: -; J: TRBJ2-2; size: -; V: TRBV20-1; CDR3: CSASSRVTGELFF; DNA: TGCAGTGCTAGTTCCAGGGTCACCGGGGAGCTGTTTTTT
D: TRBD2; J: TRBJ2-5; size: -; V: TRBV20-1; CDR3: CSVLAGSQETQYF; DNA: TGCAGTGTGCTAGCGGGGAGTCAAGAGACCCAGTACTTC
D: -; J: TRBJ1-1; size: -; V: TRBV6-5; CDR3: CASSYSWGLDTEAFF; DNA: TGTGCCAGCAGTTACTCTTGGGGGCTGGACACTGAAGCTTTCTTT
D: TRBD1; J: TRBJ1-5; size: -; V: TRBV2; CDR3: CASSTRRTGQGGSNQPQHF; DNA: TGTGCCAGCAGTACTCGGAGGACGGGACAGGGCGGGAGCAATCAGCCCCAGCATTTT
D: -; J: TRBJ2-5; size: -; V: TRBV7-2; CDR3: CASSSNSGATQYF; DNA: TGTGCCAGCAGTTCAAACTCGGGCGCGACCCAGTACTTC
D: TRBD2; J: TRBJ2-7; size: -; V: TRBV20-1; CDR3: CSARDRRGGDYEQYF; DNA: TGCAGTGCTAGAGATCGGCGGGGGGGTGACTACGAGCAGTACTTC
D: TRBD1; J: TRBJ2-3; size: -; V: TRBV19; CDR3: CASSIGDRYTDTQYF; DNA: TGTGCCAGTAGTATCGGGGACAGGTACACAGATACGCAGTATTTT
D: -; J: TRBJ1-5; size: -; V: TRBV30; CDR3: CAWSGTFNQPQHF; DNA: TGTGCCTGGAGTGGGACCTTCAATCAGCCCCAGCATTTT
D: -; J: TRBJ2-1; size: -; V: TRBV6-2/TRBV6-3; CDR3: CASSYGGAYNEQFF; DNA: TGTGCCAGCAGTTATGGAGGCGCCTACAATGAGCAGTTCTTC
D: TRBD1; J: TRBJ1-6; size: -; V: TRBV3-1; CDR3: CASSPDRGSPLHF; DNA: TGTGCCAGCAGCCCGGACAGGGGATCACCCCTCCACTTT
D: -; J: TRBJ1-1; size: -; V: TRBV29-1; CDR3: CSVENSRNTEAFF; DNA: TGCAGCGTTGAGAACAGTAGGAACACTGAAGCTTTCTTT
D: -; J: TRBJ2-3; size: once; V: TRBV6-2/TRBV6-3; CDR3: CASSYRSGSTDTQYF; DNA: TGTGCCAGCAGTTACCGTAGCGGTAGCACAGATACGCAGTATTTT
D: -; J: TRBJ2-7; size: -; V: TRBV3-1; CDR3: CASSHSGSLSYEQYF; DNA: TGTGCCAGCAGCCATTCAGGCTCCCTCTCCTACGAGCAGTACTTC
D: -; J: TRBJ2-1; size: few; V: TRBV18; CDR3: CASSPRTSSYNEQFF; DNA: TGTGCCAGCTCACCACGGACCAGCTCCTACAATGAGCAGTTCTTC
D: -; J: TRBJ2-1; size: -; V: TRBV7-3; CDR3: CASSFTYSPKDEQFF; DNA: TGTGCCAGCAGCTTCACGTACTCTCCCAAGGATGAGCAGTTCTTC
D: TRBD1; J: TRBJ1-1; size: -; V: TRBV12-3/TRBV12-4; CDR3: CASTWRRGGTEAFF; DNA: TGTGCCAGCACCTGGCGCAGGGGGGGAACTGAAGCTTTCTTT
D: TRBD2; J: TRBJ2-1; size: -; V: TRBV7-8; CDR3: CASSPGGQRGGNEQFF; DNA: TGTGCCAGCAGCCCCGGGGGCCAGCGGGGGGGCAATGAGCAGTTCTTC
D: -; J: TRBJ2-5; size: -; V: TRBV30; CDR3: CAWTGGETQYF; DNA: TGTGCCTGGACTGGTGGAGAGACCCAGTACTTC
D: TRBD2; J: TRBJ2-1; size: -; V: TRBV5-1; CDR3: CASSSGGRGDRFF; DNA: TGCGCCAGCAGCTCCGGAGGGCGGGGGGATCGGTTCTTC
D: -; J: TRBJ1-2; size: few; V: TRBV5-1; CDR3: CASSWDRDGYTF; DNA: TGCGCCAGCAGCTGGGACCGGGATGGCTACACCTTC
D: TRBD1; J: TRBJ1-4; size: -; V: TRBV6-1; CDR3: CASSDRAFATNEKLFF; DNA: TGTGCCAGCAGCGACAGGGCCTTTGCAACTAATGAAAAACTGTTTTTT
D: -; J: TRBJ2-5; size: -; V: TRBV11-2; CDR3: CASRPTGTPPETQYF; DNA: TGTGCCAGCAGGCCCACCGGGACACCACCCGAGACCCAGTACTTC
D: TRBD2; J: TRBJ2-2; size: -; V: TRBV29-1; CDR3: CSVGTSGDAGELFF; DNA: TGCAGCGTCGGGACTAGCGGTGATGCCGGGGAGCTGTTTTTT
D: TRBD1; J: TRBJ2-3; size: -; V: TRBV13; CDR3: CASSLGEGAGTDTQYF; DNA: TGTGCCAGCAGCTTAGGAGAGGGGGCCGGCACAGATACGCAGTATTTT
D: TRBD1; J: TRBJ2-3; size: -; V: TRBV25-1; CDR3: CASSGQGDVDTQYF; DNA: TGTGCCAGCAGCGGACAGGGAGACGTGGATACGCAGTATTTT
D: -; J: TRBJ2-1; size: -; V: TRBV20-1; CDR3: CSAYNYNEQFF; DNA: TGCAGTGCTTACAATTACAATGAGCAGTTCTTC
D: -; J: TRBJ1-5; size: once; V: TRBV3-1; CDR3: CASSQTSNQPQHF; DNA: TGTGCCAGCAGCCAGACTAGCAATCAGCCCCAGCATTTT
D: -; J: TRBJ1-1; size: -; V: TRBV7-9; CDR3: CASSLGGRGHTEAFF; DNA: TGTGCCAGCAGCTTAGGAGGCAGGGGACACACTGAAGCTTTCTTT
D: TRBD2; J: TRBJ2-1; size: -; V: TRBV19; CDR3: CASRLDGGTLGYNEQFF; DNA: TGTGCCAGTAGATTGGACGGGGGGACTTTGGGCTACAATGAGCAGTTCTTC
D: -; J: TRBJ2-3; size: -; V: TRBV20-1; CDR3: CSAREGPDTQYF; DNA: TGCAGTGCTAGAGAAGGGCCAGATACGCAGTATTTT
D: -; J: TRBJ2-3; size: once; V: TRBV2; CDR3: CASSDQAPDTQYF; DNA: TGTGCCAGCAGTGACCAGGCCCCCGATACGCAGTATTTT
D: -; J: TRBJ1-4; size: -; V: TRBV7-2; CDR3: CASSYQVGLVEKLFF; DNA: TGTGCCAGCAGCTATCAGGTTGGGTTAGTGGAAAAACTGTTTTTT
D: -; J: TRBJ2-5; size: once; V: TRBV5-1; CDR3: CASSYQSGGYQETQYF; DNA: TGCGCCAGCAGTTACCAATCTGGGGGTTACCAAGAGACCCAGTACTTC
D: TRBD1; J: TRBJ2-3; size: -; V: TRBV20-1; CDR3: CSASQGASTDTQYF; DNA: TGCAGTGCTAGTCAGGGGGCCAGCACAGATACGCAGTATTTT
D: TRBD1; J: TRBJ2-1; size: -; V: TRBV6-5; CDR3: CASSYSTGWNEQFF; DNA: TGTGCCAGCAGTTACTCGACAGGGTGGAATGAGCAGTTCTTC
D: TRBD1; J: TRBJ2-1; size: -; V: TRBV3-1; CDR3: CASSQADRGSYNEQFF; DNA: TGTGCCAGCAGCCAAGCGGACAGGGGCTCCTACAATGAGCAGTTCTTC
D: -; J: TRBJ2-7; size: -; V: TRBV21-1; CDR3: CASSKGGPNSYEQYF; DNA: TGTGCCAGCTCCAAGGGAGGGCCCAACTCCTACGAGCAGTACTTC
D: -; J: TRBJ2-5; size: -; V: TRBV21-1; CDR3: CASSARQGAVETQYF; DNA: TGTGCCAGCAGCGCCCGACAGGGGGCGGTGGAGACCCAGTACTTC
D: -; J: TRBJ1-2; size: once; V: TRBV9; CDR3: CASSHGDYGYTF; DNA: TGTGCCAGCAGCCACGGGGACTATGGCTACACCTTC
D: -; J: TRBJ1-4; size: -; V: TRBV5-1; CDR3: CASSAGQAVNEKLFF; DNA: TGCGCCAGCAGCGCGGGTCAGGCGGTTAATGAAAAACTGTTTTTT
D: TRBD1; J: TRBJ2-1; size: -; V: TRBV20-1; CDR3: CSAWTGGIYNEQFF; DNA: TGCAGTGCTTGGACAGGGGGCATCTACAATGAGCAGTTCTTC
D: -; J: TRBJ1-5; size: -; V: TRBV5-6; CDR3: CASSSRTRGDNQPQHF; DNA: TGTGCCAGCAGCTCCCGGACGCGGGGGGACAATCAGCCCCAGCATTTT
D: -; J: TRBJ2-1; size: -; V: TRBV3-1; CDR3: CASSQAWGGPAEFF; DNA: TGTGCCAGCAGCCAAGCATGGGGGGGGCCCGCCGAGTTCTTC
D: TRBD1; J: TRBJ2-5; size: -; V: TRBV20-1; CDR3: CSAGDRDPQETQYF; DNA: TGCAGTGCTGGGGACAGGGACCCCCAAGAGACCCAGTACTTC